The 13 T cell receptor beta chains below come from one sample, sequenced in a study of cytomegalovirus exposure and HLA in healthy donors. The PCR made use of 60 Vbeta and 13 Jbeta primers. Profiling relied on immunoSEQ multiplex PCR, and the TCRdb table lists in-frame clones only, not all of them. This table holds about 97,000 clones, roughly 83% found once. Sequenced input: PBMCs. The receptor source for this set is a man aged 35 to 55 in good health and CMV-seronegative.

This clone was counted a single time. The rearrangement uses TRBV2 and TRBJ2-7, with D unclear. V dropped 3 bases and J dropped 1 base, with 10 bases sitting between them. Germline lookup yields CDR1 SNHLY and CDR2 FYNNEI. The CDR3 is 14 residues long. The CDR3 region has the DNA TGTGCCAGCAGTGACGCGACACCATCCTACGAGCAGTACTTC. Amino acid sequence: CASSDATPSYEQYF.

The V call is TRBV18, the J call TRBJ2-5, with TRBD2 identical over 11 bases. Germline V gene sequence: CDR1 KGHSH, CDR2 LQKENI. J lost 0 bases, V lost 0 bases, and 3 bases had no gene match. The CDR3 length is 17 residues. CDR3 sequence: CASSPPTSGVYQETQYF. The CDR3 nucleotides read TGTGCCAGCTCACCACCGACTAGCGGGGTGTACCAAGAGACCCAGTACTTC. Full variable domain (outside the CDR3, taken from reference TRBV18 and TRBJ2-5): NAGVMQNPRHLVRRRGQEARLRCSPMKGHSHVYWYRQLPEEGLKFMVYLQKENIIDESGMPKERFSAEFPKEGPSILRIQQVVRGDSAAYFCASSPPTSGVYQETQYFGPGTRLLVL.

The chain recombines TRBV5-6 with TRBJ2-5, with D unclear. Trimming pared 0 bases from V and 1 base from J, leaving 16 bases between. The CDR3 spans 17 residues. CDR1 is SGHDT and CDR2 is YYEEEE in the germline V gene. This CDR3 reads CASSLVKNDWFQETQYF. Here the CDR3 DNA reads TGTGCCAGCAGCTTGGTAAAGAATGACTGGTTCCAAGAGACCCAGTACTTC.

The genes are TRBV11-3 and TRBJ2-7, with 9 bases aligning to TRBD2. The CDR3 sequence is 15 residues long. Losses at the gene ends were 5 bases for V and 0 bases for J; bases not matched to a gene: 5. The germline gives CDR1 SGHNT, CDR2 YENEEA. This chain's CDR3 is CASSVSGGPSYEQYF. In DNA form, the CDR3 reads TGTGCCAGCAGCGTCAGCGGGGGGCCCTCCTACGAGCAGTACTTC.

The chain couples TRBV2 to TRBJ1-2, with D maybe TRBD1 (5 bases). The CDR3 runs 13 residues. V was shortened by 1 base and J by 5 bases, with 8 bases between the two germline ends. The germline V gene has CDR1 SNHLY and CDR2 FYNNEI. The CDR3 region has the DNA TGTGCCAGCAGTGAAGACAGGATGTATGGCTACACCTTC. It is translated as CASSEDRMYGYTF.

This clone turned up a few times. V usage is TRBV30 and J usage is TRBJ1-1; D possibly corresponds to TRBD1 (5 bases). The germline gives CDR1 GTSNPN, CDR2 SVGIG (reference sequence). This CDR3 has 14 residues. Trimming left V 5 bases short and J 1 base short, with 14 bases between. This chain's CDR3 is CAWYAGVGNTEAFF. CDR3 sequence (DNA): TGTGCCTGGTATGCGGGGGTTGGGAACACTGAAGCTTTCTTT.

The sample holds one count of this clone. The gene calls are TRBV5-1 and TRBJ1-1, with D perhaps TRBD1 (6 bases). Germline V gives CDR1 SGHRS, CDR2 YFSETQ. The CDR3 contains 16 residues. V was clipped by 7 bases and J by 0 bases, with 19 bases between them. CDR3 nucleotides: TGCGCCAGCGGTCCGTCCGGGGGGCGGATGAACACTGAAGCTTTCTTT. This sequence encodes CASGPSGGRMNTEAFF.

In its sample, this clone was seen a few times. This sequence joins TRBV18 and TRBJ1-2; perhaps TRBD1 as D (5 bases). The CDR3 spans 14 residues. V was trimmed by 5 bases and J by 2 bases, leaving 12 bases between them. CDR1 is KGHSH and CDR2 is LQKENI in the germline V gene. The DNA for the CDR3 is TGTGCCAGCTCATCAGGCGGGGGAAACTATGGCTACACCTTC. Residues: CASSSGGGNYGYTF.

V gene TRBV11-2 combines with J gene TRBJ2-7, with D unclear. The V end was cut by 4 bases, the J end by 2 bases, with 9 bases between. CDR1 SGHAT and CDR2 FQNNGV come from the germline V gene. This CDR3 contains 13 residues. The CDR3 DNA reads as TGTGCCAGCAGCTCCTTTTATGCCTACGAGCAGTACTTC. Its protein is CASSSFYAYEQYF.

The CDR3 here is CASSLGDRPNYGYTF. Here the CDR3 DNA reads TGCGCCAGCAGCTTAGGGGACAGACCTAACTATGGCTACACCTTC. The chain uses TRBV5-1 and TRBJ1-2; 7 bases are shared with TRBD1. The CDR3 totals 15 residues. Germline trimming cut 2 bases from V and 0 bases from J; bases unmatched to any gene: 4. Germline V CDR1 and CDR2: SGHRS, YFSETQ.

The chain carries TRBV18 and TRBJ2-1; 9 bases align to TRBD2. The CDR3 extends over 14 amino acids. Trimming at V came to 3 bases and at J to 5 bases, leaving 2 bases not matched to a gene. Germline V gene sequence: CDR1 KGHSH, CDR2 LQKENI. DNA for the CDR3: TGTGCCAGCTCACCTAGCGGGGGCCACAATGAGCAGTTCTTC. This translates into CASSPSGGHNEQFF.

This clone was seen a handful of times. V usage is TRBV7-2 and J usage is TRBJ1-5; weak D call: TRBD1 (5 bases). V was trimmed by 8 bases and J by 6 bases, leaving 14 bases between them. Germline V gene data show CDR1 as SGHTA and CDR2 as FQGNSA. The length of the CDR3 is 13 residues. The CDR3 reads CASGGWGGQPQHF. The CDR3 DNA reads as TGTGCCAGCGGGGGGTGGGGTGGTCAGCCCCAGCATTTT.

This rearrangement joins TRBV7-8 to TRBJ2-3; D is unresolved. Germline values: CDR1 SGHVS, CDR2 FQNEAQ. The CDR3 spans 14 residues. Trimming stripped 1 base from V and 0 bases from J, with 5 bases between. In nucleotides, the CDR3 is TGTGCCAGCAGCTTAGGCAGGAGCACAGATACGCAGTATTTT. It yields the protein CASSLGRSTDTQYF. Full variable domain (outside the CDR3, taken from reference TRBV7-8 and TRBJ2-3): GAGVSQSPRYKVAKRGQDVALRCDPISGHVSLFWYQQALGQGPEFLTYFQNEAQLDKSGLPSDRFFAERPEGSVSTLKIQRTQQEDSAVYLCASSLGRSTDTQYFGPGTRLTVL.